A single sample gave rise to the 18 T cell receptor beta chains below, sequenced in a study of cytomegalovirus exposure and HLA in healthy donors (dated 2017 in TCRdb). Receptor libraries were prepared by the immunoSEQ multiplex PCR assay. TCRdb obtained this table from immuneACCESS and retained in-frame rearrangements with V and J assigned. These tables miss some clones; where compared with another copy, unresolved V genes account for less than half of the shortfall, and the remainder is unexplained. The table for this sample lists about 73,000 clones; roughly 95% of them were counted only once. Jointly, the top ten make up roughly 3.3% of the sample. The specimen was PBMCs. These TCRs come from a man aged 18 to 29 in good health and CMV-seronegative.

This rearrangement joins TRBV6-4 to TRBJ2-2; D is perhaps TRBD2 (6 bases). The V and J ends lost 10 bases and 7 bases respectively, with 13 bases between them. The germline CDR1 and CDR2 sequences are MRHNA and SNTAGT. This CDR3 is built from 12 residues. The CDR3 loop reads CATGGAHGELFF. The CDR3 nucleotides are TGTGCCACCGGCGGGGCCCACGGGGAGCTGTTTTTT.

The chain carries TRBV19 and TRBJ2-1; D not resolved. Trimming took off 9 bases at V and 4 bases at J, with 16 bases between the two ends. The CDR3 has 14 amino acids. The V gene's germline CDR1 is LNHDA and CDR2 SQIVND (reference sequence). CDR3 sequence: CASARLASYNEQFF. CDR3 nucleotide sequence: TGTGCCAGCGCCCGACTTGCTTCATACAATGAGCAGTTCTTC.

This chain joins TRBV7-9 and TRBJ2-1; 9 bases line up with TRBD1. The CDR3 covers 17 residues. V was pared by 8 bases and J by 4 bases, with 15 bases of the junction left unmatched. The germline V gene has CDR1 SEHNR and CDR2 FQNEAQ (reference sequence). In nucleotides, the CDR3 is TGTGCCAGCCGTGGGACAGGGTCACCCCAGGATTACAATGAGCAGTTCTTC. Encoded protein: CASRGTGSPQDYNEQFF.

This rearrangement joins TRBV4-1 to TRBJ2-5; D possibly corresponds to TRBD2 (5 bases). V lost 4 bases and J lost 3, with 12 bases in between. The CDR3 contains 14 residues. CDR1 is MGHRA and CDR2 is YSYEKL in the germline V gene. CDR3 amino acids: CASSRPGTKETQYF. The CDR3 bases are TGCGCCAGCAGCCGACCGGGAACTAAAGAGACCCAGTACTTC.

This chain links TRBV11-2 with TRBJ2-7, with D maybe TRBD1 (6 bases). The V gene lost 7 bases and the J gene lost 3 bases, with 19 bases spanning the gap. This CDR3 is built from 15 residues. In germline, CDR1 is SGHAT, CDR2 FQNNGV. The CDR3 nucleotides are TGTGCCAGCAACCACCCCGGGACACTTAACTACGAGCAGTACTTC. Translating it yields CASNHPGTLNYEQYF.

As DNA, the CDR3 is TGTGCCAGCAGCCTACAGGCGGGGGTCCATCAGCCCCAGCATTTT. Translating it yields CASSLQAGVHQPQHF. The rearrangement links TRBV7-8 to TRBJ1-5; tentatively, D is TRBD1 (5 bases). In germline, CDR1 is SGHVS, CDR2 FQNEAQ. CDR3 length: 15 residues. Trimming took off 5 bases at V and 5 bases at J, with 16 bases between the two ends.

The CDR3 bases are TGTGCCAGCACCGCGGGACGCTGGGATAACTATGGCTACACCTTC. Its translation: CASTAGRWDNYGYTF. This chain uses TRBV11-2 with TRBJ1-2; the D gene is possibly TRBD1 (5 bases). The CDR3 consists of 15 residues. Germline-derived CDR1 and CDR2 are SGHAT and FQNNGV. Deletions cut 7 bases from V and 1 base from J, with 16 bases between.

CDR3: CASIRQISTDTQYF. In DNA, the CDR3 is TGTGCCAGCATTCGACAGATTAGCACAGATACGCAGTATTTT. This chain connects TRBV2 to TRBJ2-3; a weak D match, TRBD1 (5 bases). The CDR3 totals 14 residues. CDR1 SNHLY and CDR2 FYNNEI come from the germline V gene. V was trimmed by 7 bases and J by 0 bases, leaving 11 bases between them.

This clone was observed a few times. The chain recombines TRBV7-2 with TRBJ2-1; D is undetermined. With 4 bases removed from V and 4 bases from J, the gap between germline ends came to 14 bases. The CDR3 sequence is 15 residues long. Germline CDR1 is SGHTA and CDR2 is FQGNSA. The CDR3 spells CASSSATRVYNEQFF. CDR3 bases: TGTGCCAGCAGCTCCGCTACACGGGTTTACAATGAGCAGTTCTTC.

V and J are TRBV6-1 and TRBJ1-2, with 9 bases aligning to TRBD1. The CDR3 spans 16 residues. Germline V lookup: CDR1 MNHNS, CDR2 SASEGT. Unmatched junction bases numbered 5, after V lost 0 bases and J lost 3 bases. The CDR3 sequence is CASSEAPGQGDYGYTF. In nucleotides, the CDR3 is TGTGCCAGCAGTGAAGCCCCGGGACAGGGTGACTATGGCTACACCTTC.

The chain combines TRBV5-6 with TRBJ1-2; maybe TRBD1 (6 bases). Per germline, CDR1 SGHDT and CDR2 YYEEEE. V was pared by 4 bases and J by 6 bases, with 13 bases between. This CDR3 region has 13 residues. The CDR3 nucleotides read TGTGCCAGCAGCCCTACAGGGTCCGATGGCTACACCTTC. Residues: CASSPTGSDGYTF.

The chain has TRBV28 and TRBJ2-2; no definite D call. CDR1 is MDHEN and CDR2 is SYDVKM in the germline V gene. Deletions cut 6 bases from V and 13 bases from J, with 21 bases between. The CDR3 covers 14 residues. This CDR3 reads CASRPSASSQLLFF. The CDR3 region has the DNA TGTGCCAGCAGACCCTCCGCCTCGAGTCAACTGCTGTTTTTT.

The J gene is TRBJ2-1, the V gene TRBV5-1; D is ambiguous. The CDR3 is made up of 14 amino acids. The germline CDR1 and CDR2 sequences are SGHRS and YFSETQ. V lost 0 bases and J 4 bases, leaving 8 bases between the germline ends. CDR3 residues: CASSLDISYNEQFF. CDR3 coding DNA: TGCGCCAGCAGCTTGGACATAAGTTACAATGAGCAGTTCTTC.

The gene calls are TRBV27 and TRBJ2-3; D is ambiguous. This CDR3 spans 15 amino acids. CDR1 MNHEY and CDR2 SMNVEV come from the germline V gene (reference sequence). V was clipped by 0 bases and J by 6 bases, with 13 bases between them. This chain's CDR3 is CASSLSYLTGDTQYF. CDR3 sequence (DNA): TGTGCCAGCAGTTTATCATACTTGACCGGGGATACGCAGTATTTT.

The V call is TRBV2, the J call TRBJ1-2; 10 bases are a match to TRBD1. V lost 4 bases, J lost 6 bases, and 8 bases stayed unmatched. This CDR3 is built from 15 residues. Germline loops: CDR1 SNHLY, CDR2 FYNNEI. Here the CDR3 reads CASSVTGTGVHGYTF. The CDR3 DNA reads TGTGCCAGCAGTGTCACCGGGACAGGGGTACATGGCTACACCTTC.

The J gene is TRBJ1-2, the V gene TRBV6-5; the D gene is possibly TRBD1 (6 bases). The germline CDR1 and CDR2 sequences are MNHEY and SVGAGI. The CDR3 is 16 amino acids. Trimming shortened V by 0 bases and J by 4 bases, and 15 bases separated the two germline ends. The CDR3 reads CASSYSQLGHSYGYTF. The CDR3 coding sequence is TGTGCCAGCAGTTACTCGCAACTGGGACACAGCTATGGCTACACCTTC.

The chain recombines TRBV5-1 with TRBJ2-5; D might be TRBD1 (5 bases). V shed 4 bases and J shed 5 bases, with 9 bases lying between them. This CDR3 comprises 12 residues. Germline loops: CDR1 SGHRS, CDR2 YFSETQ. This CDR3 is CASSRWGETQYF. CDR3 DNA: TGCGCCAGCAGCCGATGGGGCGAGACCCAGTACTTC.

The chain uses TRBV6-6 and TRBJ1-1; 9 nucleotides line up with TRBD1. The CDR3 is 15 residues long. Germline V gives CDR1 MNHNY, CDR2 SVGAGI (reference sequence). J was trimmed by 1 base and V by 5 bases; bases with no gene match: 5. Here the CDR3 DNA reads TGTGCCAGCAGTCCACAGGGGGCTAGGAACACTGAAGCTTTCTTT. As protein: CASSPQGARNTEAFF.